This T cell receptor (beta chain) was documented in a study of cytomegalovirus exposure and HLA in healthy donors. The CDR3 sequence is 16 residues long. Trimming at V came to 7 bases and at J to 10 bases, leaving 21 bases not matched to a gene. Germline loops: CDR1 LNHDA, CDR2 SQIVND (reference sequence). PCR amplification relied on 60 Vbeta primers (plus 13 Jbeta primers). Repertoires were generated with immunoSEQ multiplex PCR, while TCRdb's copy carries only in-frame clones and drops some. The table has approximately 100,000 clones, approximately 74% seen once. Sequencing input: PBMCs. The chain joins TRBV19 to TRBJ1-1; 7 nucleotides agree with TRBD1. This receptor was obtained from a woman aged 40-49 years in good health and CMV-seronegative. The CDR3, as DNA: TGTGCCAGTATGACGTCAGGGGCGGGACAGAGGGGAACAGCTTTCTTT. Its translation is CASMTSGAGQRGTAFF.